The next 21 T cell receptor beta chains were all read from a single sample in a study of graft-versus-host responses after intestinal transplantation. These receptors have no known antigen. Clones were sequenced by immunoSEQ multiplex PCR, and TCRdb holds only the in-frame ones, with some missing. The sample includes about 89,000 clones, just over 90% of them seen just once. Here the sequenced sample was unstimulated CD8+ T cells sorted from spleen or lymph node cells, taken before intestinal transplant. Receptor source: a human donor who received an intestinal transplant.

This chain uses TRBV19 with TRBJ2-6, with TRBD1 matching over 11 bases. Germline V lookup: CDR1 LNHDA, CDR2 SQIVND (reference sequence). The CDR3 is 18 amino acids. The V and J ends lost 3 bases and 4 bases, in that order; junction bases with no gene match: 8. The CDR3 coding sequence is TGTGCCAGTAGTATCTGGACAGGGGGCCGTGGGGGGGCCAACGTCCTGACTTTC. Encoded protein: CASSIWTGGRGGANVLTF. The complete variable domain, with remaining parts taken from reference TRBV19 and TRBJ2-6, reads DGGITQSPKYLFRKEGQNVTLSCEQNLNHDAMYWYRQDPGQGLRLIYYSQIVNDFQKGDIAEGYSVSREKKESFPLTVTSAQKNPTAFYLCASSIWTGGRGGANVLTFGAGSRLTVL.

In its sample, this clone was seen once. V and J are TRBV19 and TRBJ2-2; D is perhaps TRBD1 (6 bases). V shed 9 bases and J shed 9 bases, with 17 bases lying between them. CDR1 is LNHDA and CDR2 is SQIVND in the germline V gene (reference sequence). The CDR3 is 13 residues long. As DNA, the CDR3 is TGTGCCAGCAAACAGGGAGTGGGCCGGGAGCTGTTTTTT. Translation gives CASKQGVGRELFF. Full variable domain (remainder filled in from reference TRBV19 and TRBJ2-2): DGGITQSPKYLFRKEGQNVTLSCEQNLNHDAMYWYRQDPGQGLRLIYYSQIVNDFQKGDIAEGYSVSREKKESFPLTVTSAQKNPTAFYLCASKQGVGRELFFGEGSRLTVL.

The CDR3 here is CASRGHTDTQYF. DNA for the CDR3: TGTGCCAGCAGGGGGCACACAGATACGCAGTATTTT. The chain employs TRBV27 and TRBJ2-3, with D possibly being TRBD1 (5 bases). The germline CDR1 and CDR2 sequences are MNHEY and SMNVEV (reference sequence). The CDR3 has 12 amino acids. V shed 6 bases and J shed 2 bases, with 6 bases lying between them.

The genes are TRBV29-1 and TRBJ2-3, with D uncertain. The length of the CDR3 is 12 residues. The ends were cut back, 5 bases at V and 0 bases at J, with 6 bases in the middle. Germline assignment: CDR1 SQVTM and CDR2 ANQGSEA. Written as DNA, the CDR3 is TGCAGCGTTCCTATCAGCACAGATACGCAGTATTTT. Translating it yields CSVPISTDTQYF.

This clone was found a few times. The chain links TRBV6-1 to TRBJ1-2; no definite D call. CDR1 is MNHNS and CDR2 is SASEGT in the germline V gene. Trimming pared 2 bases from V and 4 bases from J, leaving 14 bases between. This CDR3 is built from 15 residues. Here the CDR3 reads CASSELGGNFYGYTF. As DNA, the CDR3 is TGTGCCAGCAGTGAACTAGGAGGGAACTTCTATGGCTACACCTTC.

The chain employs TRBV30 and TRBJ1-1, with 7 bases matching TRBD1. With 3 bases clipped from V and 5 bases from J, the junction kept 6 bases outside the gene matches. Germline V lookup: CDR1 GTSNPN, CDR2 SVGIG (reference sequence). This CDR3 region has 13 residues. The CDR3, as DNA: TGTGCCTGGAGCACGACAGGGAATACTGAAGCTTTCTTT. Translation: CAWSTTGNTEAFF.

The chain links TRBV4-1 to TRBJ2-3; 7 nucleotides align to TRBD1. CDR1 and CDR2 from the germline V gene are MGHRA and YSYEKL. After removal of 3 bases from V and 4 bases from J, the junction contained 1 base not matched to a gene. The CDR3 extends over 13 amino acids. As DNA, the CDR3 is TGCGCCAGCAGCCAGACAGGGTCAGATACGCAGTATTTT. Protein sequence: CASSQTGSDTQYF.

The chain combines TRBV27 with TRBJ2-1; D gene ambiguous. Germline-derived CDR1 and CDR2 are MNHEY and SMNVEV (reference sequence). The CDR3 runs 13 residues. The ends were cut back, 3 bases at V and 5 bases at J, with 8 bases in the middle. The CDR3 loop is CASSFGPNNEQFF. In DNA form, the CDR3 reads TGTGCCAGCAGTTTCGGTCCCAACAATGAGCAGTTCTTC.

This clone has just a few counts. The rearrangement joins TRBV12-5 to TRBJ1-1; 11 positions match TRBD1. V lost 6 bases and J lost 4; bases outside the gene matches: 10. This CDR3 is 16 amino acids long. Looked up from germline, CDR1 is LGHNT and CDR2 is FRNRAP. The chain's CDR3 is CASGPGQGAAVTEAFF. Here the CDR3 DNA reads TGTGCTAGTGGACCAGGACAGGGGGCGGCGGTCACTGAAGCTTTCTTT.

The chain is built from TRBV7-9 and TRBJ1-1; D might be TRBD1 (5 bases). Germline V gene data show CDR1 as SEHNR and CDR2 as FQNEAQ (reference sequence). Trimming pared 5 bases from V and 5 bases from J, leaving 12 bases between. The CDR3 extends over 13 amino acids. The CDR3 region is CASSRTGETEAFF. Written as DNA, the CDR3 is TGTGCCAGCAGCCGTACGGGGGAAACTGAAGCTTTCTTT.

This clone has a handful of counts. The chain combines TRBV2 with TRBJ1-1; D gene ambiguous. V was pared by 9 bases and J by 0 bases, with 5 bases between. Germline V gene lookup returns CDR1 SNHLY and CDR2 FYNNEI. The CDR3 spans 11 residues. The CDR3 protein is CARDMNTEAFF. Here the CDR3 DNA reads TGTGCCAGAGACATGAACACTGAAGCTTTCTTT. Together with reference TRBV2 and TRBJ1-1, the CDR3 gives the full variable domain: EPEVTQTPSHQVTQMGQEVILRCVPISNHLYFYWYRQILGQKVEFLVSFYNNEISEKSEIFDDQFSVERPDGSNFTLKIRSTKLEDSAMYFCARDMNTEAFFGQGTRLTVV.

The V gene is TRBV5-4, the J gene TRBJ2-3; D unclear. This CDR3 has 14 residues. In germline, CDR1 is SGHNT, CDR2 YYREEE (reference sequence). V was clipped by 0 bases and J by 6 bases, with 11 bases between them. For the CDR3, the DNA is TGTGCCAGCAGCTTGGAGTCGGGTTCCGATACGCAGTATTTT. Protein product: CASSLESGSDTQYF.

V usage is TRBV2 and J usage is TRBJ1-1; D is perhaps TRBD1 (5 bases). V was cut by 4 bases and J by 6 bases, with 12 bases left in between. From germline, CDR1 is SNHLY and CDR2 FYNNEI. CDR3 length: 13 amino acids. In nucleotides, the CDR3 is TGTGCCAGCAGTGTTCAGGGTTATTCTGAAGCTTTCTTT. Translating it yields CASSVQGYSEAFF.

The chain joins TRBV21-1 to TRBJ2-1; the table's D call of TRBD1 was not tested on the DNA. TRBV21-1 is a listed pseudogene. This CDR3 has 18 residues. The CDR3 protein is CASSKARSDGQGFGEQFF. Here the CDR3 DNA reads TGTGCCAGCAGCAAAGCTAGGAGTGACGGACAGGGCTTCGGTGAGCAGTTCTTC.

The rearrangement links TRBV11-2 to TRBJ2-7, with D tentatively TRBD2 (5 bases). Germline CDR1 SGHAT, CDR2 FQNNGV. The CDR3 is 15 amino acids. Trimming took off 3 bases at V and 2 bases at J, with 14 bases between the two ends. CDR3 in amino acids: CASSLRAGSPYEQYF. Written as DNA, the CDR3 is TGTGCCAGCAGCTTGCGGGCAGGATCTCCCTACGAGCAGTACTTC. The complete variable domain, with remaining parts taken from reference TRBV11-2 and TRBJ2-7, reads EAGVAQSPRYKIIEKRQSVAFWCNPISGHATLYWYQQILGQGPKLLIQFQNNGVVDDSQLPKDRFSAERLKGVDSTLKIQPAKLEDSAVYLCASSLRAGSPYEQYFGPGTRLTVT.

The chain employs TRBV19 and TRBJ1-2; a possible D gene is TRBD1 (5 bases). CDR3 length: 14 amino acids. Germline loops: CDR1 LNHDA, CDR2 SQIVND (reference sequence). The V end was cut by 4 bases, the J end by 4 bases, with 13 bases between. The CDR3 nucleotides read TGTGCCAGTAGTACCCTGGGGCAGATCTATGGCTACACCTTC. It is translated as CASSTLGQIYGYTF.

The chain employs TRBV2 and TRBJ2-3, with unresolved D. Germline loops: CDR1 SNHLY, CDR2 FYNNEI. The CDR3 is 13 amino acids. Trimming took off 3 bases at V and 4 bases at J, with 8 bases between the two ends. The CDR3 protein is CASSERSSDTQYF. Here the CDR3 DNA reads TGTGCCAGCAGTGAGAGGTCGTCAGATACGCAGTATTTT.

V usage is TRBV6-6 and J usage is TRBJ2-7, with D perhaps matching TRBD2 (5 bases). CDR1 and CDR2 (germline): MNHNY, SVGAGI (reference sequence). V lost 4 bases to trimming and J lost 5 bases, with 9 bases between them. The CDR3 runs 12 residues. The CDR3 coding sequence is TGTGCCAGCAGTTTGATCGGGGACGAGCAGTACTTC. It is translated as CASSLIGDEQYF.

The gene calls are TRBV13 and TRBJ1-1; 7 bases are shared with TRBD1. This CDR3 comprises 16 residues. J lost 1 base, V lost 4 bases, and 9 bases had no gene match. Germline V CDR1 and CDR2: PRHDT, FYEKMQ (reference sequence). CDR3 nucleotide sequence: TGTGCCAGCAGCTCAGCCCGACAGGGAGAGAACACTGAAGCTTTCTTT. Translated, it gives CASSSARQGENTEAFF.

J is TRBJ1-1 and V is TRBV14, with TRBD1 matching over 7 bases. Looked up from germline, CDR1 is SGHDN and CDR2 is FVKESK. V shed 3 bases, J shed 7 bases, and the junction held 8 bases outside the gene matches. The CDR3 is 14 residues long. This CDR3 reads CASSQTTGYVEAFF. DNA for the CDR3: TGTGCCAGCAGCCAGACGACAGGGTACGTTGAAGCTTTCTTT.

V and J are TRBV7-2 and TRBJ2-7, with TRBD1 as a possible D gene (6 bases). The CDR3 runs to 14 residues. V lost 5 bases and J lost 2, with 13 bases in between. Germline V gene lookup returns CDR1 SGHTA and CDR2 FQGNSA. The DNA of the CDR3 is TGTGCCAGCAGCCTAGGGACACCTACCTACGAGCAGTACTTC. As protein: CASSLGTPTYEQYF.